This TCR beta chain was sequenced during a study of regulatory T cells in long-lasting Graves disease. Notes on the study in general: Persistent disease was associated with favored TRBV28 usage and with favored use of TRBJ1-2 and TRBJ2-5.

Time point noted: persistent/refractory GD, antithyroid drugs over 5 years with positive TRAb. Extracted PBMC RNA gave rise to the TCR library. Turning to this clonotype: Its antigen remains unknown.

There are 15 residues in the CDR3. Trimming cost V 6 bases and J 3 bases; bases outside gene matches: 8. Per the germline V gene, CDR1 is MNHNS and CDR2 is SASEGT. Construction of the TCR beta libraries employed iRepertoire HTBI primers in conjunction with Arm-PCR of CDR3 regions. TCRdb reprocessed the multiplex PCR reads with MiXCR, giving one entry per CDR3 protein. Here the sample spans about 470,000 distinct CDR3 sequences, roughly 21% being singletons. The chain has TRBV6-1 and TRBJ2-5; 9 bases line up with TRBD2. The clonotype was recovered from a female donor with Graves disease. The material was peripheral blood mononuclear cells (PBMCs), obtained when the disease was refractory, from a patient treated with antithyroid drugs. DNA of the CDR3: TGTGCCAGCAGACCCTTAGCGGGAGTTAAAGAGACCCAGTACTTC. This gives the protein CASRPLAGVKETQYF.